The 8 T cell receptor beta chains below come from one sample, sequenced in a study of blood T cell repertoires in COVID-19. Clones were read by immunoSEQ multiplex PCR, and TCRdb kept only the in-frame ones, dropping some. The sample records approximately 270,000 clones, just under 90% being singletons. Sequences were obtained from PBMCs or T cells enriched from blood (not recorded which). The source of these receptors is a woman aged 25 to 45 with acute COVID-19.

The J gene is TRBJ1-1, the V gene TRBV30, with 9 bases aligning to TRBD1. Germline V gene lookup returns CDR1 GTSNPN and CDR2 SVGIG (reference sequence). The CDR3 is made up of 15 amino acids. V dropped 2 bases and J dropped 2; count of bases not matched to a gene: 6. The CDR3 loop reads CAWSRQGEINTEAFF. CDR3 nucleotide sequence: TGTGCCTGGAGTAGACAGGGGGAGATTAACACTGAAGCTTTCTTT.

The rearrangement links TRBV4-1 to TRBJ1-5; possibly TRBD1 for D (5 bases). This CDR3 has 15 amino acids. V was shortened by 0 bases and J by 3 bases, with 9 bases between the two germline ends. Germline CDR1 is MGHRA and CDR2 is YSYEKL. The CDR3 nucleotides read TGCGCCAGCAGCCAAGAGGGGGGACTCAATCAGCCCCAGCATTTT. It codes for CASSQEGGLNQPQHF.

The V and J genes are TRBV13 and TRBJ2-7, with D unresolved. The V end lost 1 base, the J end lost 6 bases, and 10 bases lay between the germline ends. The germline V gene has CDR1 PRHDT and CDR2 FYEKMQ (reference sequence). The CDR3 sequence is 13 residues long. The CDR3 DNA follows: TGTGCCAGCAGCTTAGTTGGTACCGGCGAGCAGTACTTC. Protein product: CASSLVGTGEQYF.

This clone was seen once. This sequence joins TRBV5-1 and TRBJ2-7; 10 nucleotides align to TRBD2. The CDR3 extends over 15 amino acids. V lost 4 bases, J lost 7 bases, and 11 bases stayed unmatched. CDR1 and CDR2 (germline): SGHRS, YFSETQ. This CDR3 is CASSVWASGSDEQYF. The DNA of the CDR3 is TGCGCCAGCAGCGTTTGGGCTAGCGGGAGTGATGAGCAGTACTTC. The variable domain in full, with the rest retrieved from reference TRBV5-1 and TRBJ2-7, is KAGVTQTPRYLIKTRGQQVTLSCSPISGHRSVSWYQQTPGQGLQFLFEYFSETQRNKGNFPGRFSGRQFSNSRSEMNVSTLELGDSALYLCASSVWASGSDEQYFGPGTRLTVT.

This chain links TRBV5-8 with TRBJ2-3; TRBD2 agrees at 9 bases. J lost 4 bases, V lost 4 bases, and 7 bases had no gene match. This CDR3 comprises 15 residues. Per germline, CDR1 SGHTS and CDR2 YDEGEE. The CDR3 region is CASSPPAGGSDTQYF. CDR3 coding DNA: TGTGCCAGCAGCCCTCCGGCGGGAGGGTCAGATACGCAGTATTTT.

The chain links TRBV18 to TRBJ2-2, with unresolved D. Germline CDR1 KGHSH, CDR2 LQKENI. V was pared by 5 bases and J by 2 bases, with 6 bases between. There are 13 residues in the CDR3. This chain's CDR3 is CASSARNTGELFF. The CDR3 nucleotides are TGTGCCAGCTCAGCTAGAAACACCGGGGAGCTGTTTTTT.

This chain joins TRBV15 and TRBJ1-2, with 10 bases that match TRBD1. Looked up from germline, CDR1 is LNHNV and CDR2 is YYDKDF (reference sequence). The length of the CDR3 is 17 residues. V was pared by 2 bases and J by 1 base, with 7 bases of the junction left unmatched. This CDR3 is CATSRTGQGTRNYGYTF. The CDR3 DNA is TGTGCCACCAGCAGAACGGGACAGGGGACTCGTAACTATGGCTACACCTTC.

This clone was detected once. The V and J genes are TRBV19 and TRBJ2-3, with unresolved D. CDR3 length: 14 amino acids. Germline CDR1 and CDR2: LNHDA and SQIVND (reference sequence). V was clipped by 2 bases and J by 6 bases, with 12 bases between them. This CDR3 reads CASSIWLEKDTQYF. The CDR3 bases are TGTGCCAGTAGTATATGGCTGGAGAAGGATACGCAGTATTTT.